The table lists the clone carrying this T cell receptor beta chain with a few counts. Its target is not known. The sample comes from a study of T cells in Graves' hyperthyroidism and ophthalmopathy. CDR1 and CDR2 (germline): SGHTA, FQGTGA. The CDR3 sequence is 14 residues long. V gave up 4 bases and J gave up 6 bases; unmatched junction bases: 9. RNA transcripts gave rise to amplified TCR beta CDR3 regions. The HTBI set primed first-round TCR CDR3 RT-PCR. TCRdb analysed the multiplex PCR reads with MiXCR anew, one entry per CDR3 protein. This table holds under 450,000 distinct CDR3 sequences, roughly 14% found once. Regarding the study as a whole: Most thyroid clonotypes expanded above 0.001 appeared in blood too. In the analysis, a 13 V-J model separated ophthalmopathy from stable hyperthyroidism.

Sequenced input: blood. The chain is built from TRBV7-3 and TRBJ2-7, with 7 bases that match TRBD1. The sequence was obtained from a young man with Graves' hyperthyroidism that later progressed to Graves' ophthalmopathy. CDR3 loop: CASSSGTVAGEQYF. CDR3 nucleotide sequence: TGTGCCAGCAGCTCCGGGACAGTGGCCGGCGAGCAGTACTTC.